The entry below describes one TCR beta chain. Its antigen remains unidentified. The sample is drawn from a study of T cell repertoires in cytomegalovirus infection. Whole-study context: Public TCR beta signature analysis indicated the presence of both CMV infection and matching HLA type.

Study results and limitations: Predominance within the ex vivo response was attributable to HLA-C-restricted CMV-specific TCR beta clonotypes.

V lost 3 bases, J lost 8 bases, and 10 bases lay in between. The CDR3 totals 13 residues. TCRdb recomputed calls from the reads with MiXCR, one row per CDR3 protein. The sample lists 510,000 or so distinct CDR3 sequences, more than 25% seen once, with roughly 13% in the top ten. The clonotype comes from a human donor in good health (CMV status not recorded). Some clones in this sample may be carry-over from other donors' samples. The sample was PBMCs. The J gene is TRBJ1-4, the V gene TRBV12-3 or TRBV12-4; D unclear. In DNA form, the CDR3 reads TGTGCCAGCAGTTTGGGTGAAAGGGAAAAACTGTTTTTT. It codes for CASSLGEREKLFF.